A single sample gave rise to the 8 T cell receptor beta chains below, sequenced in a study of T cell changes during pregnancy in multiple sclerosis. Measured with immunoSEQ multiplex PCR; TCRdb has only the in-frame clones, and not every one. The table has roughly 50,000 clones, approximately 90% seen once. The material was CD4+ T cells from peripheral blood mononuclear cells, obtained after pregnancy. The receptors were gathered from a female donor with multiple sclerosis, enrolled in a pregnancy study.

The rearrangement joins TRBV5-1 to TRBJ1-4; a weak D match, TRBD1 (6 bases). Germline CDR1 reads SGHRS; CDR2 reads YFSETQ. V gave up 0 bases and J gave up 4 bases, with 7 bases separating them. This CDR3 has 14 residues. In nucleotides, the CDR3 is TGCGCCAGCAGCTTGGGCAGGGGTAATGAAAAACTGTTTTTT. Its translation is CASSLGRGNEKLFF. Full variable domain (missing parts from reference TRBV5-1 and TRBJ1-4): KAGVTQTPRYLIKTRGQQVTLSCSPISGHRSVSWYQQTPGQGLQFLFEYFSETQRNKGNFPGRFSGRQFSNSRSEMNVSTLELGDSALYLCASSLGRGNEKLFFGSGTQLSVL.

V is TRBV9 and J is TRBJ1-5; D ambiguous. V was cut by 0 bases and J by 10 bases, with 8 bases left in between. The CDR3 covers 12 residues. Per germline, CDR1 SGDLS and CDR2 YYNGEE. CDR3 nucleotides: TGTGCCAGCAGCGTAGGGAGCGGCCCCCAGCATTTT. Translating gives CASSVGSGPQHF. The full variable domain, rest sourced from reference TRBV9 and TRBJ1-5, is DSGVTQTPKHLITATGQRVTLRCSPRSGDLSVYWYQQSLDQGLQFLIQYYNGEERAKGNILERFSAQQFPDLHSELNLSSLELGDSALYFCASSVGSGPQHFGDGTRLSIL.

This clone has only one observation. The chain has TRBV9 and TRBJ2-6; 9 positions agree with TRBD2. V shed 1 base, J shed 2 bases, and the junction held 13 bases outside the gene matches. This CDR3 comprises 20 residues. Germline V gene data show CDR1 as SGDLS and CDR2 as YYNGEE. CDR3 in DNA: TGTGCCAGCAGCGTATTTTCGAAGTGGGCGGGAGGGGCTGGGGCCAACGTCCTGACTTTC. Translated: CASSVFSKWAGGAGANVLTF.

V usage is TRBV4-3 and J usage is TRBJ1-2; D unclear. Germline CDR1 LGHNA, CDR2 YSLEER. The CDR3 runs 16 residues. V was trimmed by 0 bases and J by 2 bases, leaving 13 bases between them. DNA of the CDR3: TGCGCCAGCAGCCAAGATAGCGGGTTATGGAACTATGGCTACACCTTC. It specifies CASSQDSGLWNYGYTF.

The chain links TRBV5-1 to TRBJ1-1; 8 nucleotides match TRBD1. Germline V CDR1 and CDR2: SGHRS, YFSETQ. V lost 7 bases, J lost 5 bases, and 10 bases stayed unmatched. This CDR3 is 14 amino acids long. CDR3 sequence: CASAPRQGRTEAFF. In DNA form, the CDR3 reads TGCGCCAGCGCCCCTAGACAGGGGAGGACTGAAGCTTTCTTT.

This chain joins TRBV4-1 and TRBJ2-3; possible D gene TRBD2, 5 bases. The CDR3 is made up of 15 amino acids. Germline CDR1 reads MGHRA; CDR2 reads YSYEKL. Trimming pared 1 base from V and 1 base from J, leaving 9 bases between. CDR3: CASSQVGVRTDTQYF. CDR3 nucleotide sequence: TGCGCCAGCAGCCAAGTCGGGGTTCGCACAGATACGCAGTATTTT.

For the CDR3, the DNA is TGTGCCAGTTCCAGGGTTACCGGGGAGCTGTTTTTT. Its protein is CASSRVTGELFF. The chain carries TRBV6-5 and TRBJ2-2; a weak D match, TRBD1 (5 bases). Germline V gene lookup returns CDR1 MNHEY and CDR2 SVGAGI. With 9 bases removed from V and 5 bases from J, the gap between germline ends came to 10 bases. The CDR3 loop spans 12 amino acids.

The V call is TRBV5-1, the J call TRBJ2-1; D not certain. CDR1 and CDR2 (germline): SGHRS, YFSETQ. The CDR3 contains 14 residues. The V and J ends lost 0 bases and 4 bases respectively, with 8 bases between them. This chain's CDR3 is CASSLGPQYNEQFF. CDR3 bases: TGCGCCAGCAGCTTGGGGCCCCAGTACAATGAGCAGTTCTTC.